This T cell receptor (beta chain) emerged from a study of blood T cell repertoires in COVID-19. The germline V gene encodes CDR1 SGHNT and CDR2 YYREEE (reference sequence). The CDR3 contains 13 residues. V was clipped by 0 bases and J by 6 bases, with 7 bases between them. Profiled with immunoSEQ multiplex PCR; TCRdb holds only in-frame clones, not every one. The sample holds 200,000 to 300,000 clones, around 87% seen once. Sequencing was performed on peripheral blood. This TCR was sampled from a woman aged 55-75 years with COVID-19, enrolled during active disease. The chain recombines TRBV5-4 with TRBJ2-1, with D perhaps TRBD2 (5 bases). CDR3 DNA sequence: TGTGCCAGCAGCTTGGCTAGCTCCAATGAGCAGTTCTTC. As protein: CASSLASSNEQFF.